The 28 T cell receptor beta chains below were found in one sample sequenced in a study of blood T cell repertoires in COVID-19. This table comes from immunoSEQ multiplex PCR, and its TCRdb copy is limited to in-frame clones, with some not included. The table shows about 300,000 clones, with about nine tenths occurring only once. The material sequenced was PBMCs or T cells enriched from blood (not recorded which). The source is a man aged 25-40 years who had recovered from COVID-19.

The chain is built from TRBV6-6 and TRBJ2-3; 7 positions match TRBD2. Per germline, CDR1 MNHNY and CDR2 SVGAGI (reference sequence). The length of the CDR3 is 15 residues. Trimming at V came to 3 bases and at J to 6 bases, leaving 9 bases not matched to a gene. In DNA form, the CDR3 reads TGTGCCAGCAGTTATCGGGAGGCGCGAACGGATACGCAGTATTTT. Its translation is CASSYREARTDTQYF.

CDR3 bases: TGTGCCAGCAGCAGTTCACTTCTGGCGGGGTGGACAGATACGCAGTATTTT. It yields the protein CASSSSLLAGWTDTQYF. V is TRBV27 and J is TRBJ2-3; TRBD2 might be the D (6 bases). Germline V gives CDR1 MNHEY, CDR2 SMNVEV (reference sequence). Deletions cut 6 bases from V and 3 bases from J, with 22 bases between. The CDR3 runs 17 residues.

This chain joins TRBV6-1 and TRBJ2-7; 7 bases line up with TRBD2. Germline V lookup: CDR1 MNHNS, CDR2 SASEGT. J gave up 4 bases and V 1 base, and 7 bases lay outside the gene matches. This CDR3 has 15 amino acids. The CDR3 DNA follows: TGTGCCAGCAGTGAAGGGTCGGGGGGATGGTACGAGCAGTACTTC. Its translation is CASSEGSGGWYEQYF.

This clone was observed a single time. The J gene is TRBJ2-1, the V gene TRBV7-9; 10 bases match TRBD1. The J segment lost 6 bases and the V segment lost 5 bases, leaving 10 bases of the junction unmatched. CDR1 and CDR2 from the germline V gene are SEHNR and FQNEAQ (reference sequence). The CDR3 has 16 amino acids. CDR3 loop: CASSPALRDRGNEQFF. CDR3 DNA sequence: TGTGCCAGCAGCCCCGCCCTGAGGGACAGGGGCAATGAGCAGTTCTTC.

The V call is TRBV21-1, the J call TRBJ2-1; the D call in the table, TRBD1, was not verified against the DNA. TRBV21-1 is a pseudogene segment. CDR3 length: 18 residues. The CDR3 loop reads CASSNFTFRDSSYNEQFF. CDR3 in DNA: TGTGCCAGCAGCAATTTTACGTTCAGGGACAGCTCCTACAATGAGCAGTTCTTC.

The V gene is TRBV27, the J gene TRBJ1-2; TRBD1 is a possible D gene (5 bases). CDR1 and CDR2 from the germline V gene are MNHEY and SMNVEV (reference sequence). V gave up 5 bases and J gave up 4 bases, with 14 bases separating them. CDR3 size: 14 residues. The CDR3 DNA is TGTGCCAGCAGTCAACCGGGGGGGGGCTATGGCTACACCTTC. This codes for CASSQPGGGYGYTF.

The chain carries TRBV7-6 and TRBJ1-6; D gene ambiguous. Germline CDR1 and CDR2: SGHVS and FNYEAQ. The CDR3 has 19 amino acids. V was trimmed by 1 base and J by 1 base, leaving 17 bases between them. The CDR3 region has the DNA TGTGCCAGCAGCTTAGAGTTCGCGGAAGGAGCTTCCTATAATTCACCCCTCCACTTT. Translated: CASSLEFAEGASYNSPLHF.

In this sample, this clone turned up a few times. The chain employs TRBV6-6 and TRBJ2-2; 12 bases fit TRBD2. The CDR3 is 16 amino acids. J lost 7 bases, V lost 6 bases, and 9 bases had no gene match. The germline V gene encodes CDR1 MNHNY and CDR2 SVGAGI (reference sequence). CDR3 sequence: CASRRWTSGVNGELFF. The CDR3 DNA reads TGTGCCAGCAGACGGTGGACTAGCGGGGTTAACGGGGAGCTGTTTTTT.

The chain is built from TRBV7-2 and TRBJ2-5; D possibly corresponds to TRBD2 (7 bases). The CDR3 has 13 amino acids. The germline V and J ends were trimmed by 5 bases and 4 bases, with 11 bases remaining between them. Germline V lookup: CDR1 SGHTA, CDR2 FQGNSA. DNA of the CDR3: TGTGCCAGCAGCAAGGGGGGGGTAGAGACCCAGTACTTC. This codes for CASSKGGVETQYF.

V gene TRBV6-5 combines with J gene TRBJ2-7, with a weak D call TRBD1 (6 bases). The CDR3 is 15 amino acids. V shed 6 bases and J shed 7 bases, with 22 bases lying between them. Germline V gives CDR1 MNHEY, CDR2 SVGAGI. The CDR3 DNA is TGTGCCAGCAGCCCCCCCGCCAGGGGAGTACGGGAGCAGTACTTC. This codes for CASSPPARGVREQYF.

The chain has TRBV20-1 and TRBJ2-3; 11 bases are a match to TRBD2. Germline CDR1 and CDR2: DFQATT and SNEGSKA (reference sequence). The CDR3 extends over 14 amino acids. Trimming at V came to 3 bases and at J to 4 bases, leaving 3 bases not matched to a gene. The chain's CDR3 is CSASSGGAADTQYF. CDR3 in DNA: TGCAGTGCTAGTAGCGGGGGGGCGGCAGATACGCAGTATTTT.

This chain joins TRBV6-5 and TRBJ1-4, with D perhaps TRBD1 (5 bases). Deletions cut 0 bases from V and 8 bases from J, with 10 bases between. The CDR3 is 14 residues long. CDR1 is MNHEY and CDR2 is SVGAGI in the germline V gene. CDR3: CASSYSPGNEKLFF. The CDR3 DNA reads as TGTGCCAGCAGTTACTCGCCAGGGAACGAAAAACTGTTTTTT.

V and J are TRBV7-8 and TRBJ1-1, with no clear D. Between the trimmed V and J ends, which lost 4 bases and 0 bases, there was a span of 6 bases. The CDR3 runs to 13 residues. Per the germline V gene, CDR1 is SGHVS and CDR2 is FQNEAQ. The CDR3 bases are TGTGCCAGCAGCTCTACAGTGAACACTGAAGCTTTCTTT. It encodes CASSSTVNTEAFF.

This clone was seen a handful of times. V usage is TRBV6-1 and J usage is TRBJ2-1, with 7 bases identical to TRBD2. CDR3 size: 15 residues. CDR1 and CDR2 (germline): MNHNS, SASEGT. J was trimmed by 9 bases and V by 2 bases; bases with no gene match: 10. The CDR3 is CASSEYGGGPGEQFF. DNA for the CDR3: TGTGCCAGCAGTGAATACGGGGGAGGGCCGGGTGAGCAGTTCTTC.

This rearrangement joins TRBV18 to TRBJ2-5; D is undetermined. Germline V CDR1 and CDR2: KGHSH, LQKENI. V was pared by 2 bases and J by 5 bases, with 6 bases between. CDR3 length: 12 amino acids. CDR3 residues: CASSPYTETQYF. The CDR3 region has the DNA TGTGCCAGCTCACCATACACCGAGACCCAGTACTTC.

V is TRBV5-1 and J is TRBJ2-2; TRBD2 agrees at 16 bases. CDR3 size: 15 residues. Germline values: CDR1 SGHRS, CDR2 YFSETQ. Trimming at V came to 5 bases and at J to 6 bases, leaving 1 base not matched to a gene. CDR3 bases: TGCGCCAGCAGGGGACTAGCGGGAGGGCCCGGGGAGCTGTTTTTT. It translates to CASRGLAGGPGELFF. Together with reference TRBV5-1 and TRBJ2-2, the CDR3 gives the full variable domain: KAGVTQTPRYLIKTRGQQVTLSCSPISGHRSVSWYQQTPGQGLQFLFEYFSETQRNKGNFPGRFSGRQFSNSRSEMNVSTLELGDSALYLCASRGLAGGPGELFFGEGSRLTVL.

V and J are TRBV6-2 or TRBV6-3 and TRBJ2-1, with 15 positions matching TRBD2. Trimming took 5 bases from V and 1 from J; bases not matched to a gene: 12. Per the germline V gene, CDR1 is MNHEY and CDR2 is SVGEGT. This CDR3 is built from 20 residues. Here the CDR3 reads CASSALPGLAGGRSYNEQFF. CDR3 nucleotide sequence: TGTGCCAGCAGTGCACTTCCGGGACTAGCGGGGGGAAGATCCTACAATGAGCAGTTCTTC.

The rearrangement uses TRBV6-5 and TRBJ1-4; D perhaps matches TRBD1 (6 bases). The CDR3 is made up of 12 amino acids. Germline CDR1 reads MNHEY; CDR2 reads SVGAGI. The V end was cut by 8 bases, the J end by 8 bases, with 12 bases between. The chain's CDR3 is CASSTGGEKLFF. The CDR3 DNA reads as TGTGCCAGCTCGACAGGTGGCGAAAAACTGTTTTTT.

The rearrangement uses TRBV18 and TRBJ1-4; D is undetermined. The CDR3 consists of 16 residues. Germline CDR1 is KGHSH and CDR2 is LQKENI. Trimming removed 2 bases from V and 2 bases from J, with 12 bases in between. CDR3 sequence (DNA): TGTGCCAGCTCACCATTCTCCGGGGAGACTAATGAAAAACTGTTTTTT. The encoded protein is CASSPFSGETNEKLFF.

The chain recombines TRBV19 with TRBJ2-3; TRBD2 is a possible D gene (6 bases). Trimming cost V 7 bases and J 10 bases, with 24 bases left between them. The CDR3 extends over 15 amino acids. Per the germline V gene, CDR1 is LNHDA and CDR2 is SQIVND (reference sequence). Written as DNA, the CDR3 is TGTGCCAGTACCAATACCGGGACTCGACTCATCTCGCAGTATTTT. The encoded protein is CASTNTGTRLISQYF.

The rearrangement uses TRBV28 and TRBJ1-5; possible D gene TRBD1, 6 bases. The length of the CDR3 is 15 residues. Looked up from germline, CDR1 is MDHEN and CDR2 is SYDVKM. The V end was cut by 6 bases, the J end by 2 bases, with 14 bases between. This CDR3 reads CASSSPNRGNQPQHF. In nucleotides, the CDR3 is TGTGCCAGCAGCTCCCCCAACAGGGGCAATCAGCCCCAGCATTTT.

This chain joins TRBV3-1 (or the pseudogene TRBV3-2) and TRBJ2-3; 16 nucleotides match TRBD2. Germline assignment: CDR1 LGHDT and CDR2 YNNKEL (reference sequence). CDR3 size: 20 residues. Losses at the gene ends were 0 bases for V and 0 bases for J; bases not matched to a gene: 6. The CDR3 loop reads CASSQDPGLAGGWSTDTQYF. The CDR3 bases are TGTGCCAGCAGCCAAGATCCGGGACTAGCGGGAGGGTGGAGCACAGATACGCAGTATTTT.

This clone is a singleton in its sample. The CDR3 coding sequence is TGCGCCAGCAGGCGGACAGGGGTTATAGATACGCAGTATTTT. Protein sequence: CASRRTGVIDTQYF. J is TRBJ2-3 and V is TRBV5-1; TRBD1 matches at 9 bases. Per germline, CDR1 SGHRS and CDR2 YFSETQ. V dropped 5 bases and J dropped 5; count of bases not matched to a gene: 6. The CDR3 has 14 residues.

V usage is TRBV4-1 and J usage is TRBJ2-3; 11 nucleotides align to TRBD2. The CDR3 contains 16 residues. Looked up from germline, CDR1 is MGHRA and CDR2 is YSYEKL. V lost 4 bases, J lost 3 bases, and 6 bases stayed unmatched. Here the CDR3 reads CASSRLLAGATDTQYF. The CDR3 DNA reads TGCGCCAGCAGCCGCCTACTAGCGGGAGCAACAGATACGCAGTATTTT.

The chain uses TRBV5-6 and TRBJ1-4, with TRBD1 as a possible D gene (6 bases). The CDR3 runs to 16 residues. Per germline, CDR1 SGHDT and CDR2 YYEEEE. V lost 2 bases and J lost 0, with 11 bases in between. The DNA of the CDR3 is TGTGCCAGCAGCTTCATTGGACAGACAACTAATGAAAAACTGTTTTTT. Amino acid sequence: CASSFIGQTTNEKLFF.

V and J are TRBV27 and TRBJ2-7; tentatively, D is TRBD2 (5 bases). V was cut by 6 bases and J by 0 bases, with 6 bases left in between. CDR3 size: 12 residues. Germline-derived CDR1 and CDR2 are MNHEY and SMNVEV (reference sequence). CDR3 sequence (DNA): TGTGCCAGCAGAAGCGGCTCCTACGAGCAGTACTTC. Translated, it gives CASRSGSYEQYF.

The chain carries TRBV5-5 and TRBJ2-7, with D unclear. The germline V gene encodes CDR1 SGHKS and CDR2 YYEKEE (reference sequence). The V gene lost 3 bases and the J gene lost 3 bases, with 16 bases spanning the gap. The CDR3 has 15 residues. This CDR3 reads CASSSSGQIFYEQYF. The CDR3 DNA is TGTGCCAGCAGCTCCTCGGGTCAGATATTCTACGAGCAGTACTTC. The full variable domain, in which reference TRBV5-5 and TRBJ2-7 provide the parts outside the CDR3, is DAGVTQSPTHLIKTRGQQVTLRCSPISGHKSVSWYQQVLGQGPQFIFQYYEKEERGRGNFPDRFSARQFPNYSSELNVNALLLGDSALYLCASSSSGQIFYEQYFGPGTRLTVT.

This rearrangement joins TRBV27 to TRBJ2-7, with D perhaps TRBD2 (6 bases). Germline assignment: CDR1 MNHEY and CDR2 SMNVEV (reference sequence). CDR3 size: 12 residues. V lost 3 bases and J lost 6, with 9 bases in between. The chain's CDR3 is CASSFWGGEQYF. The CDR3 nucleotides are TGTGCCAGCAGTTTTTGGGGAGGCGAGCAGTACTTC.